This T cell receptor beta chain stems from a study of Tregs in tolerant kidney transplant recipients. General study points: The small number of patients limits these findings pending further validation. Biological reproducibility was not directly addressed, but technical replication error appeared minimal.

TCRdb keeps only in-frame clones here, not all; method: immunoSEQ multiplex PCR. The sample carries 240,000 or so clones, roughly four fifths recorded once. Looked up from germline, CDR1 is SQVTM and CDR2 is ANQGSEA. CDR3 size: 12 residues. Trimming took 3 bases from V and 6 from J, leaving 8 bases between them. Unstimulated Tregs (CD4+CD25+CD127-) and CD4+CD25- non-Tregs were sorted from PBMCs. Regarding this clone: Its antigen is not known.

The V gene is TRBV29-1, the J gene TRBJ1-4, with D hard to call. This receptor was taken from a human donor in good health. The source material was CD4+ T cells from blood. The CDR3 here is CSVERRDEKLFF. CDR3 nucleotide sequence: TGCAGCGTTGAGAGAAGGGATGAAAAACTGTTTTTT. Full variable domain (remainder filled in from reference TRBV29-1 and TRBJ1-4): SAVISQKPSRDICQRGTSLTIQCQVDSQVTMMFWYRQQPGQSLTLIATANQGSEATYESGFVIDKFPISRPNLTFSTLTVSNMSPEDSSIYLCSVERRDEKLFFGSGTQLSVL.